This T cell receptor (beta chain) emerged from a study of beta chain features in type 1 diabetes. Background on the study: Across all samples, about 110,000,000 sorted cells were examined.

Germline CDR1 is SQVTM and CDR2 is ANQGSEA. V trimming: 4 bases; J trimming: 4 bases; junction bases outside the gene matches: 10. CDR3 size: 15 residues. What was sequenced were expressed TCRB transcripts, since all of the isolated RNA had been reverse transcribed. An average approximately 3.3 million reads came from naive, central memory and regulatory T cell samples. Data came from immunoSEQ multiplex PCR; TCRdb stores just in-frame clones and leaves some out. The repertoire holds around 160,000 clones, with 8% to 9.5% as singletons. Study observations and caveats: A moderate, significant TCRB CDR3 shortening appeared in type 1 diabetes across four CD4+ subsets.

This clone has only a few counts. Antigen specificity is unknown. Sequencing input: central memory CD4+ T cells from blood. This receptor was taken from a woman younger than 35 with type 1 diabetes. This chain uses TRBV29-1 with TRBJ2-3; 8 nucleotides match TRBD1. CDR3 sequence reads: CSVGLGQGVADTQYF. The CDR3 DNA reads as TGCAGCGTTGGCTTAGGACAGGGTGTGGCAGATACGCAGTATTTT.